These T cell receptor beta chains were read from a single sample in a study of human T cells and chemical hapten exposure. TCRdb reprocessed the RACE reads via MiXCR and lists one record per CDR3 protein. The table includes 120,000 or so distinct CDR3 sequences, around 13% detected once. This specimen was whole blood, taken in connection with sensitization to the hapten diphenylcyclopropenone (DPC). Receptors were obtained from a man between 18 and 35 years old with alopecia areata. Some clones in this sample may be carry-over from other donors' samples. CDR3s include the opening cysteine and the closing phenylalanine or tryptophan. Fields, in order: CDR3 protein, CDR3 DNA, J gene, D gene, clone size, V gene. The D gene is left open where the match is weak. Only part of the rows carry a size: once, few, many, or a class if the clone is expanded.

CDR3: CSVGRGGMNTEAFF; DNA: TGCAGCGTTGGGAGGGGGGGCATGAACACTGAAGCTTTCTTT; J: TRBJ1-1; D: NA; size: many; V: TRBV29-1
CDR3: CASSFDGQTLEQYF; DNA: TGTGCCAGCAGCTTCGATGGACAGACCCTCGAGCAGTACTTC; J: TRBJ2-7; D: NA; size: few; V: TRBV7-9
CDR3: CASSPSLAGTGLANEKLFF; DNA: TGTGCCAGCAGTCCGTCTCTTGCCGGGACAGGGCTCGCTAATGAAAAACTGTTTTTT; J: TRBJ1-4; D: TRBD1; size: NA; V: TRBV6-6
CDR3: CAIKGQGSEQYF; DNA: TGTGCCATCAAAGGACAGGGGAGCGAGCAGTACTTC; J: TRBJ2-7; D: TRBD1; size: NA; V: TRBV10-3
CDR3: CSVRLNWNTEAFF; DNA: TGCAGCGTCAGATTAAATTGGAACACTGAAGCTTTCTTT; J: TRBJ1-1; D: NA; size: many; V: TRBV29-1
CDR3: CASSLAQGFNTGELFF; DNA: TGTGCCAGCAGCTTGGCCCAGGGGTTCAACACCGGGGAGCTGTTTTTT; J: TRBJ2-2; D: NA; size: few; V: TRBV5-8
CDR3: CASSQMLRGRENTEAFF; DNA: TGCGCCAGCAGCCAAATGCTCCGCGGCAGAGAGAACACTGAAGCTTTCTTT; J: TRBJ1-1; D: NA; size: NA; V: TRBV4-1
CDR3: CASSRTRARVRTEAFF; DNA: TGTGCCAGCAGCCGTACGAGGGCTAGGGTTCGGACTGAAGCTTTCTTT; J: TRBJ1-1; D: NA; size: NA; V: TRBV6-5
CDR3: CSVERGTKNIQYF; DNA: TGCAGCGTTGAACGGGGAACCAAAAACATTCAGTACTTC; J: TRBJ2-4; D: NA; size: few; V: TRBV29-1
CDR3: CSARGLAGNEQFF; DNA: TGCAGTGCTAGAGGACTAGCGGGGAATGAGCAGTTCTTC; J: TRBJ2-1; D: TRBD2; size: NA; V: TRBV20-1
CDR3: CASSLVVANIPYTF; DNA: TGTGCCAGCAGCTTAGTTGTGGCAAACATACCCTACACCTTC; J: TRBJ1-2; D: NA; size: NA; V: TRBV7-9
CDR3: CASRTGTHSYNEQFF; DNA: TGTGCCAGCAGGACCGGGACTCACTCCTACAATGAGCAGTTCTTC; J: TRBJ2-1; D: NA; size: few; V: TRBV28
CDR3: CASSLLKGATEAFF; DNA: TGCGCCAGCAGCTTGTTGAAGGGGGCCACTGAAGCTTTCTTT; J: TRBJ1-1; D: TRBD1; size: NA; V: TRBV5-1
CDR3: CASSQVSSSYNEQFF; DNA: TGCGCCAGCAGCCAAGTCTCAAGCTCCTACAATGAGCAGTTCTTC; J: TRBJ2-1; D: NA; size: NA; V: TRBV4-3
CDR3: CASSPRGADTQYF; DNA: TGTGCCAGCTCACCACGGGGTGCAGATACGCAGTATTTT; J: TRBJ2-3; D: NA; size: NA; V: TRBV18
CDR3: CASSSGGFTGELFF; DNA: TGTGCCAGCAGCTCCGGGGGGTTCACCGGGGAGCTGTTTTTT; J: TRBJ2-2; D: TRBD2; size: few; V: TRBV7-6
CDR3: CSANPGGILAKNIQYF; DNA: TGCAGTGCTAATCCGGGGGGGATTTTAGCCAAAAACATTCAGTACTTC; J: TRBJ2-4; D: TRBD2; size: few; V: TRBV20-1
CDR3: CASSIGSNYKKFF; DNA: TGTGCCAGCAGCATTGGGAGTAACTACAAGAAGTTCTTC; J: TRBJ2-1; D: NA; size: NA; V: TRBV11-2
CDR3: CASSVSRGVEQFF; DNA: TGCGCCAGCAGTGTGTCCCGGGGTGTTGAGCAGTTCTTC; J: TRBJ2-1; D: NA; size: NA; V: TRBV10-1
CDR3: CASSLAEEQYF; DNA: TGTGCCAGCAGTTTAGCAGAAGAGCAGTACTTC; J: TRBJ2-7; D: NA; size: NA; V: TRBV28
CDR3: CSVVVTWDSEAFF; DNA: TGCAGCGTTGTGGTTACCTGGGATAGTGAAGCTTTCTTT; J: TRBJ1-1; D: NA; size: many; V: TRBV29-1
CDR3: CASSDSRDYPFAYIEQFF; DNA: TGTGCCAGCAGTGATTCCCGGGACTACCCCTTCGCCTACATTGAGCAGTTCTTC; J: TRBJ2-1; D: TRBD2; size: NA; V: TRBV25-1
CDR3: CASSSLYLDLKNSPLHF; DNA: TGTGCCAGCAGCTCGCTGTACTTGGACCTGAAAAATTCACCCCTCCACTTT; J: TRBJ1-6; D: NA; size: NA; V: TRBV7-2
CDR3: CASSLRRLEETQYF; DNA: TGTGCCAGCAGCTTACGGCGGCTCGAGGAGACCCAGTACTTC; J: TRBJ2-5; D: NA; size: few; V: TRBV7-8
CDR3: CASSLEGQGKNYGYTF; DNA: TGTGCCAGCAGCTTAGAAGGACAGGGTAAAAACTATGGCTACACCTTC; J: TRBJ1-2; D: TRBD1; size: NA; V: TRBV7-2
CDR3: CSARDRPGDYEQYF; DNA: TGCAGTGCTAGAGATCGCCCAGGGGACTACGAGCAGTACTTC; J: TRBJ2-7; D: NA; size: NA; V: TRBV20-1
CDR3: CASSAGTDPPGELFF; DNA: TGTGCCAGCAGCGCAGGGACCGACCCACCCGGGGAGCTGTTTTTT; J: TRBJ2-2; D: NA; size: NA; V: TRBV9
CDR3: CASSEGVTGELFF; DNA: TGTGCCAGCAGTGAAGGGGTCACCGGGGAGCTGTTTTTT; J: TRBJ2-2; D: NA; size: NA; V: TRBV27
CDR3: CASSQDAGYSPANTGELFF; DNA: TGCGCCAGCAGCCAAGATGCAGGGTATAGTCCGGCGAACACCGGGGAGCTGTTTTTT; J: TRBJ2-2; D: NA; size: NA; V: TRBV4-1
CDR3: CASSPTGHLRETQYF; DNA: TGTGCCAGCTCACCGACCGGACATCTTCGAGAGACCCAGTACTTC; J: TRBJ2-5; D: NA; size: few; V: TRBV18
CDR3: CASSQGQGDYTGELFF; DNA: TGTGCCAGCAGCCAGGGACAGGGGGATTACACCGGGGAGCTGTTTTTT; J: TRBJ2-2; D: TRBD1; size: few; V: TRBV11-2
CDR3: CSARLNRGYNQPQHF; DNA: TGCAGTGCTAGACTGAACAGGGGATACAATCAGCCCCAGCATTTT; J: TRBJ1-5; D: TRBD1; size: few; V: TRBV20-1
CDR3: CASSQTQDTEAFF; DNA: TGCGCCAGCAGCCAAACACAGGACACTGAAGCTTTCTTT; J: TRBJ1-1; D: NA; size: NA; V: TRBV4-1
CDR3: CASSLALDTQYF; DNA: TGTGCCAGCAGCTTAGCGTTAGATACGCAGTATTTT; J: TRBJ2-3; D: NA; size: many; V: TRBV11-3
CDR3: CASSGSHGRYEQYF; DNA: TGTGCCAGCAGCGGTAGCCACGGCCGGTACGAGCAGTACTTC; J: TRBJ2-7; D: NA; size: many; V: TRBV9
CDR3: CASSLLTVPNTEAFF; DNA: TGTGCCAGCAGCCTCCTGACAGTGCCGAACACTGAAGCTTTCTTT; J: TRBJ1-1; D: NA; size: NA; V: TRBV3-1
CDR3: CASSPSGQPQHF; DNA: TGCGCCAGCAGCCCGTCCGGACAGCCCCAGCATTTT; J: TRBJ1-5; D: NA; size: many; V: TRBV4-1
CDR3: CASSSRVGTSGETQYF; DNA: TGTGCCAGCAGCTCCCGCGTTGGGACTAGCGGGGAGACCCAGTACTTC; J: TRBJ2-5; D: TRBD2; size: few; V: TRBV7-6
CDR3: CASSPNTGRQPQHF; DNA: TGCGCCAGCAGCCCAAATACAGGGAGACAGCCCCAGCATTTT; J: TRBJ1-5; D: NA; size: many; V: TRBV4-3
CDR3: CASSPRAQQETQYF; DNA: TGTGCCAGCAGCCCCCGGGCGCAACAAGAGACCCAGTACTTC; J: TRBJ2-5; D: NA; size: NA; V: TRBV7-9
CDR3: CASSPDRSHSGANVLTF; DNA: TGTGCCAGCAGCCCGGACAGGTCTCACTCTGGGGCCAACGTCCTGACTTTC; J: TRBJ2-6; D: TRBD1; size: few; V: TRBV7-8
CDR3: CSAPYLGGRRHEQYF; DNA: TGCAGTGCCCCGTACCTTGGGGGGCGTAGGCACGAGCAGTACTTC; J: TRBJ2-7; D: NA; size: few; V: TRBV20-1
CDR3: CASSPMGVSNTEAFF; DNA: TGTGCCAGCAGCCCCATGGGGGTAAGCAACACTGAAGCTTTCTTT; J: TRBJ1-1; D: NA; size: many; V: TRBV9
CDR3: CASSQGLSTDTQYF; DNA: TGTGCCAGCAGCCAAGGTTTGAGCACAGATACGCAGTATTTT; J: TRBJ2-3; D: NA; size: few; V: TRBV3-1
CDR3: CASRRTGAEAFF; DNA: TGTGCCAGTAGAAGGACAGGGGCTGAAGCTTTCTTT; J: TRBJ1-1; D: TRBD1; size: many; V: TRBV19
CDR3: CASSFLGQGDTGELFF; DNA: TGTGCCAGCAGCTTCCTGGGCCAGGGAGACACCGGGGAGCTGTTTTTT; J: TRBJ2-2; D: NA; size: few; V: TRBV7-8
CDR3: CASRGQGSLMNTEAFF; DNA: TGTGCCAGCAGGGGACAGGGGTCCCTTATGAACACTGAAGCTTTCTTT; J: TRBJ1-1; D: TRBD1; size: NA; V: TRBV12-3/TRBV12-4